The rows below give T cell receptor beta chains drawn from one sample of a study of blood T cell repertoires in COVID-19. TCRdb keeps only in-frame clones here, not all; method: immunoSEQ multiplex PCR. The table has about 80,000 clones, around 78% seen once. The sample consisted of peripheral blood. Receptor source: a man aged 55 to 70 with COVID-19, enrolled during active disease. Both conserved end residues are part of each CDR3.

j_call v_call cdr3_aa
TRBJ2-1 TRBV27 CASSLRDRDSTFF
TRBJ1-6 TRBV27 CASSLGQWEPNSPLHF
TRBJ1-3 TRBV5-1 CASSLAPGNTIYF
TRBJ2-7 TRBV9 CASSAEPGLEIYEQYF
TRBJ1-3 TRBV30 CAWKGVGNTIYF
TRBJ2-7 TRBV6-6 CASMRTESGNEQYF
TRBJ2-3 TRBV27 CASSFGGGPSSYTQYF
TRBJ1-4 TRBV3-1/TRBV3-2 CASSVGQGGGEKLFF
TRBJ1-1 TRBV4-3 CASSPVTGNTEAFF
TRBJ1-5 TRBV12-5 CASGGVAGRNQPQHF
TRBJ2-5 TRBV11-2 CASSLGAWGGRVETQYF
TRBJ1-2 TRBV7-3 CASSSNRDRVTYGYTF
TRBJ1-1 TRBV20-1 CSATGKAEAFF
TRBJ2-1 TRBV3-1/TRBV3-2 CASSRRQSSYNEQFF
TRBJ1-5 TRBV7-9 CASSLSGLGGNQPQHF
TRBJ2-3 TRBV29-1 CSVSTGYTDTQYF
TRBJ2-7 TRBV19 CASSIDTGGVDEQYF
TRBJ1-2 TRBV6-5 CASSYGTSRGYTF
TRBJ2-7 TRBV5-1 CASSYREASYEQYF
TRBJ2-2 TRBV14 CASSQDGRGTIAGGGSTGELFF
TRBJ1-5 TRBV7-6 CASSSGGYSNQPQHF
TRBJ1-1 TRBV29-1 CSVARAEHTEAFF
TRBJ1-3 TRBV4-3 CASSQDREGTFGNTIYF
TRBJ1-1 TRBV7-9 CASSFQDSNTEAFF
TRBJ2-7 TRBV27 CASRHPRQGNEQYF